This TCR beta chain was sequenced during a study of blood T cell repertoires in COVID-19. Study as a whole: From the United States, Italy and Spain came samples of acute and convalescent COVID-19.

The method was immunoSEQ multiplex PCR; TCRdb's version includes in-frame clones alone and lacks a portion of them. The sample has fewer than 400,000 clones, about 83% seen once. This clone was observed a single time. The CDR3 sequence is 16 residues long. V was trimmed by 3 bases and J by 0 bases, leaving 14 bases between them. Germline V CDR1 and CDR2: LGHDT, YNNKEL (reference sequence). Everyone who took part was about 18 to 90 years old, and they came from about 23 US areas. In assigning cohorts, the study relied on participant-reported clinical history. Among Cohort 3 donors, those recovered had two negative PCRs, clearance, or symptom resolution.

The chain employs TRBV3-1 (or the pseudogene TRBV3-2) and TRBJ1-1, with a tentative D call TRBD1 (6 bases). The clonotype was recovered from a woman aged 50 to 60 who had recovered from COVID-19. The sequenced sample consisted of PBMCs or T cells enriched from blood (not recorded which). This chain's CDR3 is CASSQPVQGLNTEAFF. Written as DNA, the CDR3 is TGTGCCAGCAGCCAGCCAGTACAGGGTTTGAACACTGAAGCTTTCTTT.